This T cell receptor beta chain was recovered during a study of chemoradiotherapy in HPV16-positive cancers. Measured with immunoSEQ multiplex PCR; TCRdb has only the in-frame clones, and not every one. This table has 5,800 or so clones, 90% to 95% appearing once. The specimen was blood, collected from a patient who underwent chemoradiotherapy. The TCR originated in a human donor with HPV-associated anogenital cancer.

CDR3 sequence reads: CASSLDVGEKLFF. CDR3 DNA: TGTGCCAGCAGCTTAGATGTGGGTGAAAAACTGTTTTTT. V and J are TRBV7-9 and TRBJ1-4; no definite D call. This CDR3 contains 13 residues. V was cut by 1 base and J by 7 bases, with 7 bases left in between. Germline V gene sequence: CDR1 SEHNR, CDR2 FQNEAQ (reference sequence).